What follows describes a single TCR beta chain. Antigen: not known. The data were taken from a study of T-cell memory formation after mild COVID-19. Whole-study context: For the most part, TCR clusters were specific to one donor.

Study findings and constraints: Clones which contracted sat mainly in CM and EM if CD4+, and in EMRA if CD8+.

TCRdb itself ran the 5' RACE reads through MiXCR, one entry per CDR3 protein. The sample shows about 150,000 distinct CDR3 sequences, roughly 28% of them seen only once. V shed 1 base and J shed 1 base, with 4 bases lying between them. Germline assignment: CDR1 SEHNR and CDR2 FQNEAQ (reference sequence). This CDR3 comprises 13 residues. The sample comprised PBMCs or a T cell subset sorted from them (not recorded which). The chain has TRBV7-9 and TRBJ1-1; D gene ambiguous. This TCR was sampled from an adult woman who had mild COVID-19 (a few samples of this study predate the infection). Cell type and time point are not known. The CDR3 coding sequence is TGTGCCAGCAGCTTAGAAGCGAACACTGAAGCTTTCTTT. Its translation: CASSLEANTEAFF. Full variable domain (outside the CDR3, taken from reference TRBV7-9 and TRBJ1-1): DTGVSQNPRHKITKRGQNVTFRCDPISEHNRLYWYRQTLGQGPEFLTYFQNEAQLEKSRLLSDRFSAERPKGSFSTLEIQRTEQGDSAMYLCASSLEANTEAFFGQGTRLTVV.